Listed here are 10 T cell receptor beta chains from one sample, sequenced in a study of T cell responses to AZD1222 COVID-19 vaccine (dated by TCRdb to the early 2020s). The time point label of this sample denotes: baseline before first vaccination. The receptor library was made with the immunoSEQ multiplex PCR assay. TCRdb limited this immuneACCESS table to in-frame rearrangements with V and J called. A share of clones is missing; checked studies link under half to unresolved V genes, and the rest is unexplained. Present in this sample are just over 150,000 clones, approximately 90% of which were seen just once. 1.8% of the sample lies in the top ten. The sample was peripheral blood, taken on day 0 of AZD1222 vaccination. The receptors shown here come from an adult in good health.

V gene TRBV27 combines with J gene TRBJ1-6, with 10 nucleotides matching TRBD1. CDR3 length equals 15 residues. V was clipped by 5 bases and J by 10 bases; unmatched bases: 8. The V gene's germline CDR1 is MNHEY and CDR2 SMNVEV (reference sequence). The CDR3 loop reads CASSPTTGGDSPLHF. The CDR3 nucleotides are TGTGCCAGCAGTCCCACGACAGGGGGCGACTCACCCCTCCACTTT.

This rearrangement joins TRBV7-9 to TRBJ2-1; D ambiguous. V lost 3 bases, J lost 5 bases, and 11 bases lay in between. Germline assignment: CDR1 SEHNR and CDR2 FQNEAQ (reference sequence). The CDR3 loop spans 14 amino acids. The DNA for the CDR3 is TGTGCCAGCAGCTTCGGGCAAACTCACAATGAGCAGTTCTTC. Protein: CASSFGQTHNEQFF.

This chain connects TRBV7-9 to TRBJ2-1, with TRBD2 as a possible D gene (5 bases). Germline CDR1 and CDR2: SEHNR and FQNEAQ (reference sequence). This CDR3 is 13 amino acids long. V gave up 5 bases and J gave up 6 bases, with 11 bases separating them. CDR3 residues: CASSEGVRNEQFF. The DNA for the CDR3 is TGTGCCAGCAGCGAGGGAGTCCGCAATGAGCAGTTCTTC. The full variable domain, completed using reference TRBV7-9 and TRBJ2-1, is DTGVSQNPRHKITKRGQNVTFRCDPISEHNRLYWYRQTLGQGPEFLTYFQNEAQLEKSRLLSDRFSAERPKGSFSTLEIQRTEQGDSAMYLCASSEGVRNEQFFGPGTRLTVL.

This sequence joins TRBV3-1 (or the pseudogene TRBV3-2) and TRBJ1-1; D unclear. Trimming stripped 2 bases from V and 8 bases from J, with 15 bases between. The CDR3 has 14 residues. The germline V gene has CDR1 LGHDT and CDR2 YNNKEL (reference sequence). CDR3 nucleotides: TGTGCCAGCAGCCAACCGGGCCCGGATGGGGAAGCTTTCTTT. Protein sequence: CASSQPGPDGEAFF.

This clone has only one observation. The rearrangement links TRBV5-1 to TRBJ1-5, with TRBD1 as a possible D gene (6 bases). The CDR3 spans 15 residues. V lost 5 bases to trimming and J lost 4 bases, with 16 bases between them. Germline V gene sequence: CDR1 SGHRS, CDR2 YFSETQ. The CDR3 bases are TGCGCCAGCAGTTCCGATGGACAGTGGAATCAGCCCCAGCATTTT. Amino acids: CASSSDGQWNQPQHF.

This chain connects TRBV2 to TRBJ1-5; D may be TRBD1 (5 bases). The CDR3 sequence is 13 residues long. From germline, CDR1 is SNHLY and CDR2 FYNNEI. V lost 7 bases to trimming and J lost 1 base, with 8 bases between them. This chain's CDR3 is CASKTESNQPQHF. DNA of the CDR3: TGTGCCAGCAAGACAGAGAGCAATCAGCCCCAGCATTTT.

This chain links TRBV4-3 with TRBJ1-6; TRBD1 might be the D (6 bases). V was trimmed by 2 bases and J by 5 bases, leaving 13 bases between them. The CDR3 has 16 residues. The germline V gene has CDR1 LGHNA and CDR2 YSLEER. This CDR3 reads CASSQSTGDDNSPLHF. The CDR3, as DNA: TGCGCCAGCAGCCAATCGACAGGAGACGATAATTCACCCCTCCACTTT.

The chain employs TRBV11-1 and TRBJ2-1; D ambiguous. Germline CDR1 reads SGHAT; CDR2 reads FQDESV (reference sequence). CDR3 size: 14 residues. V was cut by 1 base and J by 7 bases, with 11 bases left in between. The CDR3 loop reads CASSLVGQANEQFF. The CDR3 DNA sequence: TGTGCCAGCAGCTTAGTGGGCCAGGCGAATGAGCAGTTCTTC. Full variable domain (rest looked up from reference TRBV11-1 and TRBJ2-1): EAEVAQSPRYKITEKSQAVAFWCDPISGHATLYWYRQILGQGPELLVQFQDESVVDDSQLPKDRFSAERLKGVDSTLKIQPAELGDSAMYLCASSLVGQANEQFFGPGTRLTVL.

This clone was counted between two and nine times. The CDR3 protein is CASSLATGLNEKLFF. The CDR3 DNA reads TGTGCCAGCAGCCTTGCGACAGGCCTTAATGAAAAACTGTTTTTT. The gene calls are TRBV9 and TRBJ1-4; weak D call: TRBD1 (6 bases). CDR3 length equals 15 residues. With 4 bases removed from V and 4 bases from J, the gap between germline ends came to 14 bases. Germline CDR1 and CDR2: SGDLS and YYNGEE.

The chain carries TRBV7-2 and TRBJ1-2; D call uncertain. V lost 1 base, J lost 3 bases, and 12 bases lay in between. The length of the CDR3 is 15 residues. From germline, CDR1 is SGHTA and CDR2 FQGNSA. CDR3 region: CASSLVAGKDYGYTF. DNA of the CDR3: TGTGCCAGCAGCTTAGTGGCAGGAAAAGACTATGGCTACACCTTC.